The source of this T cell receptor (beta chain) is a study of cytomegalovirus exposure and HLA in healthy donors. Use of 60 Vbeta and 13 Jbeta primers characterized the PCR. TCRdb's table, derived via immunoSEQ multiplex PCR, lists solely in-frame clones and lacks some. The sample has approximately 220,000 clones; roughly 84% are singletons. The germline V gene has CDR1 PRHDT and CDR2 FYEKMQ (reference sequence). With 5 bases removed from V and 1 base from J, the gap between germline ends came to 11 bases. The CDR3 spans 14 residues. This clone was detected only once. V gene TRBV13 combines with J gene TRBJ2-5; D is possibly TRBD2 (7 bases). Sequenced: PBMCs. The TCR originated in a girl aged 5-17 years in good health and CMV-seronegative. CDR3 protein: CASSLGGGQETQYF. CDR3 nucleotides: TGTGCCAGCAGCCTGGGAGGGGGCCAAGAGACCCAGTACTTC. Variable domain in full (rest from reference TRBV13 and TRBJ2-5): AAGVIQSPRHLIKEKRETATLKCYPIPRHDTVYWYQQGPGQDPQFLISFYEKMQSDKGSIPDRFSAQQFSDYHSELNMSSLELGDSALYFCASSLGGGQETQYFGPGTRLLVL.